These T cell receptor beta chains were read from a single sample in a study of vaccination effects on CD4 cells after COVID-19. Using immunoSEQ multiplex PCR, the repertoire was profiled, and TCRdb retains in-frame clones only, with some absent. The sample has tens of thousands of clones, 55% to 75% seen once. These receptors lack a known antigen. Sequencing was performed on CD4+ T cells from PBMCs cultured with SARS-CoV-2 spike peptides, taken before COVID-19 vaccination. The receptors come from a human donor who received a COVID-19 vaccine. CDR3s include the opening cysteine and the closing phenylalanine or tryptophan. The order of the fields is V gene, D gene, clone size, J gene, CDR3 DNA, CDR3 protein. A D gene is named only where the DNA matches it firmly. Not all rows give a size; the values are once, few, many and, for expanded clones, a class.

V: TRBV9; D: TRBD1; size: -; J: TRBJ2-1; DNA: TGTGCCAGCAGCGTAGTACCCGGACAGGGGAGCGAGCAGTTCTTC; CDR3: CASSVVPGQGSEQFF
V: TRBV4-2; D: TRBD1; size: few; J: TRBJ1-1; DNA: TGTGCCAGCAGCCAAGATCTAAGGGGGCGGTCTGAAGCTTTCTTT; CDR3: CASSQDLRGRSEAFF
V: TRBV18; D: -; size: -; J: TRBJ2-7; DNA: TGTGCCAGCTCACCTTCCGGGGAAGGATACGAGCAGTACTTC; CDR3: CASSPSGEGYEQYF
V: TRBV7-9; D: -; size: few; J: TRBJ1-1; DNA: TGTGCCAGTTCCCCCGGGACGGACATTCCTGATGCCTTCTTT; CDR3: CASSPGTDIPDAFF
V: TRBV7-6; D: TRBD2; size: -; J: TRBJ2-5; DNA: TGTGCCAGCAGGAGATTCTCTAGCGGGAGCCACCAGACCCAGTACTTC; CDR3: CASRRFSSGSHQTQYF
V: TRBV6-5; D: TRBD1; size: -; J: TRBJ2-3; DNA: TGTGCCAGCAGTTACGCCCCGGGACAGGGCACAGATACGCAGTATTTT; CDR3: CASSYAPGQGTDTQYF
V: TRBV27; D: -; size: -; J: TRBJ1-4; DNA: TGTGCCAGCAGTTTATTTGTGGGGGTTAATGAAAAACTGTTTTTT; CDR3: CASSLFVGVNEKLFF
V: TRBV15; D: -; size: few; J: TRBJ1-2; DNA: TGTGCCACCAGCATAGACACCTATGGCTACACCTTC; CDR3: CATSIDTYGYTF
V: TRBV5-1; D: -; size: once; J: TRBJ2-3; DNA: TGCGCCAGCAGCTTGGACACAGATACGCAGTATTTT; CDR3: CASSLDTDTQYF
V: TRBV6-1; D: -; size: few; J: TRBJ1-1; DNA: TGTGCCAGCAGTCAAGCAGGGGCTATCGGCACTGAAGCTTTCTTT; CDR3: CASSQAGAIGTEAFF
V: TRBV2; D: -; size: -; J: TRBJ2-3; DNA: TGTGCCTTGGGGCAGGGAGGCCCAGATACGCAGTATTTT; CDR3: CALGQGGPDTQYF
V: TRBV6-2/TRBV6-3; D: TRBD1; size: -; J: TRBJ1-5; DNA: TGTGCCAGCAGCTCGGAGGGGGCGGGTTGGCAGCCCCAGCATTTT; CDR3: CASSSEGAGWQPQHF
V: TRBV27; D: -; size: -; J: TRBJ2-1; DNA: TGTGCCAGCAGTTTATCGGGGAATGAGCAGTTCTTC; CDR3: CASSLSGNEQFF
V: TRBV6-1; D: -; size: -; J: TRBJ1-2; DNA: TGTGCCAGCAGTGAAGCGGGCGGGGTCTACTATGGCTACACCTTC; CDR3: CASSEAGGVYYGYTF
V: TRBV29-1; D: -; size: -; J: TRBJ1-1; DNA: TGCAGCGTTAGTTGGAGGGTGAACACTGAAGCTTTCTTT; CDR3: CSVSWRVNTEAFF
V: TRBV2; D: -; size: medium-sized; J: TRBJ1-3; DNA: TGTGCCAGCCTTCCCATAATCACTGGAAACACCATATATTTT; CDR3: CASLPIITGNTIYF
V: TRBV5-1; D: -; size: -; J: TRBJ1-4; DNA: TGCGCCAGCAGCTTGGGTTTAGTTGGTGGAAGAGCCTCAACTAATGAAAAACTGTTTTTT; CDR3: CASSLGLVGGRASTNEKLFF
V: TRBV7-2; D: -; size: -; J: TRBJ2-2; DNA: TGTGCCAGCAGCTTCACAAGCGGTTACACCGGGGAGCTGTTTTTT; CDR3: CASSFTSGYTGELFF
V: TRBV7-2; D: -; size: many; J: TRBJ1-6; DNA: TGTGCCAGCAGCTACAGCTCCTATAATTCACCCCTCCACTTT; CDR3: CASSYSSYNSPLHF
V: TRBV29-1; D: TRBD2; size: -; J: TRBJ2-7; DNA: TGCAGCGTGTCTAGCGGTTCCTACGAGCAGTACTTC; CDR3: CSVSSGSYEQYF
V: TRBV14; D: TRBD2; size: -; J: TRBJ2-7; DNA: TGTGCCAGCAGCCAAGCCCTAGCGGGGCCCTACGAGCAGTACTTC; CDR3: CASSQALAGPYEQYF
V: TRBV28; D: TRBD1; size: -; J: TRBJ1-5; DNA: TGTGCCAGCAGAGGACAGGGGGTTCCGAGCAATCAGCCCCAGCATTTT; CDR3: CASRGQGVPSNQPQHF
V: TRBV14; D: -; size: -; J: TRBJ2-3; DNA: TGTGCCAGCAGCCAAGGTGGCCTAGCAGCAGATACGCAGTATTTT; CDR3: CASSQGGLAADTQYF
V: TRBV14; D: -; size: -; J: TRBJ1-2; DNA: TGTGCCAGCAGCCCCCGAGGGCCCTATGGCTACACCTTC; CDR3: CASSPRGPYGYTF
V: TRBV2; D: -; size: -; J: TRBJ2-7; DNA: TGTGCCAGCAGTGAAGAGCAACGGCTCGAGCAGTACTTC; CDR3: CASSEEQRLEQYF
V: TRBV7-8; D: -; size: -; J: TRBJ2-3; DNA: TGTGCCAGCAGCCTCGACCGGAATACGCAGTATTTT; CDR3: CASSLDRNTQYF
V: TRBV2; D: TRBD1; size: few; J: TRBJ1-1; DNA: TGTGCCAGGCGGACAGGAGCACGCAACACTGAAGCTTTCTTT; CDR3: CARRTGARNTEAFF